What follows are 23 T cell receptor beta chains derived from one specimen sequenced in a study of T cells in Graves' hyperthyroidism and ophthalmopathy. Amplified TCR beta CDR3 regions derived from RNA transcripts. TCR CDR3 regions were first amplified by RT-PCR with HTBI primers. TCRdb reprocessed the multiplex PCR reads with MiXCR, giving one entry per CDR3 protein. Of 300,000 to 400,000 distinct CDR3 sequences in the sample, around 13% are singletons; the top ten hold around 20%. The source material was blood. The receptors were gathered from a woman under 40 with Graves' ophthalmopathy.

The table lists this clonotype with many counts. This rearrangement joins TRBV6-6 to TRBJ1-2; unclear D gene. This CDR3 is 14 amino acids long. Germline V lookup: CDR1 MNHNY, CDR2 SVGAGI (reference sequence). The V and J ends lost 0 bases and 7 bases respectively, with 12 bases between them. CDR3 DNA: TGTGCCAGCAGTTACTCGATGGCGGGGATTGGCTACACCTTC. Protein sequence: CASSYSMAGIGYTF.

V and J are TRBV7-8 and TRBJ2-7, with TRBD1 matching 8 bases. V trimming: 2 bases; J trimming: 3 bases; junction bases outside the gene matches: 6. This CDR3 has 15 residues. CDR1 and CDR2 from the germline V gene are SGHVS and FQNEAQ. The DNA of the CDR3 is TGTGCCAGCAGCTTAAAGGGACAGGTTCTCTACGAGCAGTACTTC. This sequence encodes CASSLKGQVLYEQYF.

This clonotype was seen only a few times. CDR3: CASSGWTGNQPQHF. The CDR3 DNA follows: TGTGCCAGCAGTGGGTGGACAGGCAATCAGCCCCAGCATTTT. The V gene is TRBV6-1, the J gene TRBJ1-5; tentatively, D is TRBD1 (6 bases). V shed 4 bases and J shed 2 bases, with 9 bases lying between them. CDR1 and CDR2 from the germline V gene are MNHNS and SASEGT. This CDR3 comprises 14 residues.

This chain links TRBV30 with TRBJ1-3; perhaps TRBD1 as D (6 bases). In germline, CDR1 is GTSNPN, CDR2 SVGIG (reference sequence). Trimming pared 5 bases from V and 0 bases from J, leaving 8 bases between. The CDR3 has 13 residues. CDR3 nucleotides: TGTGCCTGGGCACAGGGCTCTGGAAACACCATATATTTT. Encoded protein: CAWAQGSGNTIYF.

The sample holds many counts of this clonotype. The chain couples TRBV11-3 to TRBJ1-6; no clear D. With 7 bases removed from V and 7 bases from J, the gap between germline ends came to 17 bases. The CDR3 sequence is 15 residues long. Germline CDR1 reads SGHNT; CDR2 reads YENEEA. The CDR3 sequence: CASTPGRGPNSPLHF. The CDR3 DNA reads TGTGCCAGCACCCCAGGTCGGGGTCCGAATTCACCCCTCCACTTT.

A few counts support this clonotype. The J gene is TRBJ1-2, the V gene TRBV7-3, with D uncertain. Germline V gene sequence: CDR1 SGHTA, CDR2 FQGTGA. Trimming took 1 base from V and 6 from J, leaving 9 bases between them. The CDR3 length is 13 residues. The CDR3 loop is CASSLNSRDGYTF. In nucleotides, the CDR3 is TGTGCCAGCAGCTTAAACAGTCGCGATGGCTACACCTTC.

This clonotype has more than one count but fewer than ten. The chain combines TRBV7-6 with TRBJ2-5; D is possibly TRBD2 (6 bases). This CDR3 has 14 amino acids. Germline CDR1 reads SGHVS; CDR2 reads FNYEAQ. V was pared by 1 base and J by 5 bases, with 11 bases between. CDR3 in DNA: TGTGCCAGCAGCTTAGAGGGAGGAGGGGAGACCCAGTACTTC. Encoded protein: CASSLEGGGETQYF.

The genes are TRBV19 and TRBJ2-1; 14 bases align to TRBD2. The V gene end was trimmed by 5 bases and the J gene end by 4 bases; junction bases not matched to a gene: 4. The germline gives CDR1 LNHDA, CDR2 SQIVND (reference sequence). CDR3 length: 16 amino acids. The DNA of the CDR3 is TGTGCCAGTAGTCGTCGGACTAGCGGGGGGTACAATGAGCAGTTCTTC. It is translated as CASSRRTSGGYNEQFF. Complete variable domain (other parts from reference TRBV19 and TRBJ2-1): DGGITQSPKYLFRKEGQNVTLSCEQNLNHDAMYWYRQDPGQGLRLIYYSQIVNDFQKGDIAEGYSVSREKKESFPLTVTSAQKNPTAFYLCASSRRTSGGYNEQFFGPGTRLTVL.

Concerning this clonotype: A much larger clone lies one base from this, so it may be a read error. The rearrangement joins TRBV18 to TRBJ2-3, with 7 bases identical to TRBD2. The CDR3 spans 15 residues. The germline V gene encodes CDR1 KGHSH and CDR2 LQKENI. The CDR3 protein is CASPPPRLATDTQYF. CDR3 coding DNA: TGTGCCAGCCCACCTCCCAGACTAGCCACAGATACGCAGTATTTT.

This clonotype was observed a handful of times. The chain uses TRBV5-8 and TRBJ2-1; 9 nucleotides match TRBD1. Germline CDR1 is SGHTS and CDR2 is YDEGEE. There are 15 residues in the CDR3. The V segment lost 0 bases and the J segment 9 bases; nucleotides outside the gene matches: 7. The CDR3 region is CASSLGGTGILEQFF. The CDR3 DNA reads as TGTGCCAGCAGCTTGGGTGGGACAGGGATTCTTGAGCAGTTCTTC.

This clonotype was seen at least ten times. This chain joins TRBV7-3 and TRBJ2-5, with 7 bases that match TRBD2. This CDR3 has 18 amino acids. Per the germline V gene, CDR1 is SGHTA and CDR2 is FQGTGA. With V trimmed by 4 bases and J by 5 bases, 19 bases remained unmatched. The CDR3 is CASSYISGTGGGRETQYF. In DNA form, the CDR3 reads TGTGCCAGCAGCTACATATCAGGGACTGGCGGGGGTCGGGAGACCCAGTACTTC. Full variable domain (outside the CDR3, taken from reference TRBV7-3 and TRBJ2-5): GAGVSQTPSNKVTEKGKYVELRCDPISGHTALYWYRQSLGQGPEFLIYFQGTGAADDSGLPNDRFFAVRPEGSVSTLKIQRTERGDSAVYLCASSYISGTGGGRETQYFGPGTRLLVL.

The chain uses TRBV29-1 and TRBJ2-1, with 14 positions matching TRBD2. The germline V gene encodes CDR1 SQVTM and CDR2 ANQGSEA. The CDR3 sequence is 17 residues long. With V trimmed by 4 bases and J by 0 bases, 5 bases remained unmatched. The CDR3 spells CSVVGLAGVNSYNEQFF. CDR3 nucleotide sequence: TGCAGCGTTGTGGGACTAGCGGGAGTAAACTCCTACAATGAGCAGTTCTTC.

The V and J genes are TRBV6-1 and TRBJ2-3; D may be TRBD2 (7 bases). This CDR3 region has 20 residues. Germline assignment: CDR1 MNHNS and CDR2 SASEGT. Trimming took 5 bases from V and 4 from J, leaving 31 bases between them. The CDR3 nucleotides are TGTGCCAGCAGTCCGCATACAGGGAGGGCTAGCCGAGTTCCCGCAGATACGCAGTATTTT. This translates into CASSPHTGRASRVPADTQYF.

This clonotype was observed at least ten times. The CDR3 bases are TGTGCCAGCAGCCTATACTCCACTACAGATACGCAGTATTTT. Amino acid sequence: CASSLYSTTDTQYF. The chain couples TRBV7-8 to TRBJ2-3; D gene uncertain. CDR1 and CDR2 from the germline V gene are SGHVS and FQNEAQ. The germline V and J ends were trimmed by 5 bases and 3 bases, with 12 bases remaining between them. The CDR3 has 14 amino acids.

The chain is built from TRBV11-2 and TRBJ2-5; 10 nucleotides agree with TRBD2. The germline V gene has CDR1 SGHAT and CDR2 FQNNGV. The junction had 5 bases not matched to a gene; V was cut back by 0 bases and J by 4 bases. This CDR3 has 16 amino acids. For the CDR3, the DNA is TGTGCCAGCAGCTTAGATCTGGGACTAGCGTCAGAGACCCAGTACTTC. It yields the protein CASSLDLGLASETQYF.

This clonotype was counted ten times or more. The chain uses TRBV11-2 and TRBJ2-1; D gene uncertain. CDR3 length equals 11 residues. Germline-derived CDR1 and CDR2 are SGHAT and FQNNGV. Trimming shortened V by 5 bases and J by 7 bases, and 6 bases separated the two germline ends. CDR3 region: CASSPVNEQFF. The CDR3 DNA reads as TGTGCCAGCAGCCCCGTTAATGAGCAGTTCTTC.

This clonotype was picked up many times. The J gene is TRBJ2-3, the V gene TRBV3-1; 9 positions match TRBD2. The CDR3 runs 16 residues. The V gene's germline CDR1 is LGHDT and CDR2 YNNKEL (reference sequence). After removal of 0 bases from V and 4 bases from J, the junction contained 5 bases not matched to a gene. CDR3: CASSQEVAGASDTQYF. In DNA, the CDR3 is TGTGCCAGCAGCCAAGAGGTAGCGGGGGCCTCAGATACGCAGTATTTT.

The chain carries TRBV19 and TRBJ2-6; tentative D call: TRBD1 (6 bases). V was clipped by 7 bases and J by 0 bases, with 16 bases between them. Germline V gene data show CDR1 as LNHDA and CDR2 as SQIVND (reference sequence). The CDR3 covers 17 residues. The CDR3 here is CASTKWQGNSGANVLTF. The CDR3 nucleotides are TGTGCCAGTACCAAATGGCAGGGGAACTCTGGGGCCAACGTCCTGACTTTC.

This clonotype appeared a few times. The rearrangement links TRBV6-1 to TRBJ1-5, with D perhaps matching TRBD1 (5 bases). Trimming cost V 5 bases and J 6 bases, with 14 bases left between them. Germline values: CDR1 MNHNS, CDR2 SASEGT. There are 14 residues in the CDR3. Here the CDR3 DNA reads TGTGCCAGCAGTTGGTCAAGGGGCCCTCAGCCCCAGCATTTT. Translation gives CASSWSRGPQPQHF.

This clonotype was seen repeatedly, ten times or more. The CDR3 region is CSARKYPGTHYNEQFF. The CDR3 coding sequence is TGCAGTGCTAGAAAATACCCCGGGACACACTACAATGAGCAGTTCTTC. J is TRBJ2-1 and V is TRBV20-1; possible D gene TRBD1, 6 bases. This CDR3 contains 16 residues. Trimming shortened V by 2 bases and J by 3 bases, and 17 bases separated the two germline ends. Germline CDR1 reads DFQATT; CDR2 reads SNEGSKA (reference sequence).

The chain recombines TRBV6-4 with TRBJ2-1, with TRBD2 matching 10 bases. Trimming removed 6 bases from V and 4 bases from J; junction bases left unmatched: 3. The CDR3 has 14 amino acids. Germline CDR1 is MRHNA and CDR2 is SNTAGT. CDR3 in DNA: TGTGCCAGCAGGAAGACTAGCGGGTACAATGAGCAGTTCTTC. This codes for CASRKTSGYNEQFF.

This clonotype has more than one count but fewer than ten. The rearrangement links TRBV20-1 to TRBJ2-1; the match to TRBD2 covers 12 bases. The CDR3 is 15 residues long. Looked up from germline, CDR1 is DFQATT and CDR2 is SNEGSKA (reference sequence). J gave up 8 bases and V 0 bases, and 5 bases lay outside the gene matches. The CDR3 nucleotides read TGCAGTGCTAGAGACCTAGCGGGGGGGATCTATGAGCAGTTCTTC. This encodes CSARDLAGGIYEQFF.

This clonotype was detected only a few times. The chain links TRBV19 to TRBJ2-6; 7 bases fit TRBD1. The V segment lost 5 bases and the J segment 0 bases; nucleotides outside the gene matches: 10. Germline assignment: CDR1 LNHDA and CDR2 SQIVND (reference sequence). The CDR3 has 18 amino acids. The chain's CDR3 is CASSFDYRGSSGANVLTF. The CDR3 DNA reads TGTGCCAGTAGTTTTGATTACAGGGGCAGCTCTGGGGCCAACGTCCTGACTTTC.